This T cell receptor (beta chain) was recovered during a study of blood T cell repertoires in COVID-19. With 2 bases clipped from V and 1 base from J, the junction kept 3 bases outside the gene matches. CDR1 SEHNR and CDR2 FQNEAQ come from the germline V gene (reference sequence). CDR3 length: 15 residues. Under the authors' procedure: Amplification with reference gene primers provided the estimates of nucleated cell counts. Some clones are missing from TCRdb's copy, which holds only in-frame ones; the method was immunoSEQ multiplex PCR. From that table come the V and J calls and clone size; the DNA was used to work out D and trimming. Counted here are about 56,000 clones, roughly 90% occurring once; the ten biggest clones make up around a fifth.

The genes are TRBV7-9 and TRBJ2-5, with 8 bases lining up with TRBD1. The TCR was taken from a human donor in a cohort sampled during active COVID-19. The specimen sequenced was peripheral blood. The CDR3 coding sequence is TGTGCCAGCAGCTTAAGCACAGGGGGCCAAGAGACCCAGTACTTC. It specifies CASSLSTGGQETQYF. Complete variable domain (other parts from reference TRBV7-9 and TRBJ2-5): DTGVSQNPRHKITKRGQNVTFRCDPISEHNRLYWYRQTLGQGPEFLTYFQNEAQLEKSRLLSDRFSAERPKGSFSTLEIQRTEQGDSAMYLCASSLSTGGQETQYFGPGTRLLVL.